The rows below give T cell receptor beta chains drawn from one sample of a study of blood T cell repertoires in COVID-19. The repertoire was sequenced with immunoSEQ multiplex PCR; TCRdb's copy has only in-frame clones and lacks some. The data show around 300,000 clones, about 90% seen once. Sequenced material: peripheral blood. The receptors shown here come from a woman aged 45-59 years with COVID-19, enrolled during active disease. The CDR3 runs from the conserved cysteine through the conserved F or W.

CDR3aa: CASSPVAGVRNEQFF
v_gene: TRBV11-2
j_gene: TRBJ2-1

CDR3aa: CASSEQVQETQYF
v_gene: TRBV10-1
j_gene: TRBJ2-5

CDR3aa: CASSFGQGLSNEQFF
v_gene: TRBV5-1
j_gene: TRBJ2-1

CDR3aa: CASSLARATNEKLFF
v_gene: TRBV7-9
j_gene: TRBJ1-4

CDR3aa: CASSAFTGKGTEAFF
v_gene: TRBV7-2
j_gene: TRBJ1-1

CDR3aa: CASSPRTSGYHEQFF
v_gene: TRBV9
j_gene: TRBJ2-1

CDR3aa: CASSIGGYYGYTF
v_gene: TRBV19
j_gene: TRBJ1-2

CDR3aa: CASSSRGSGNEQFF
v_gene: TRBV7-6
j_gene: TRBJ2-1

CDR3aa: CATSDPGQGRETQYF
v_gene: TRBV24-1
j_gene: TRBJ2-5

CDR3aa: CASSLVTTGNEQYF
v_gene: TRBV5-1
j_gene: TRBJ2-7

CDR3aa: CASSFLGHNEQFF
v_gene: TRBV7-9
j_gene: TRBJ2-1

CDR3aa: CASSPGLGGNEQFF
v_gene: TRBV5-1
j_gene: TRBJ2-1

CDR3aa: CASSVTDGTPGELFF
v_gene: TRBV7-9
j_gene: TRBJ1-4

CDR3aa: CASSLQGNEQYF
v_gene: TRBV7-9
j_gene: TRBJ2-7

CDR3aa: CASSSQGSETQYF
v_gene: TRBV7-2
j_gene: TRBJ2-5

CDR3aa: CASSLRTSGAYEQYF
v_gene: TRBV6-5
j_gene: TRBJ2-7

CDR3aa: CASYSDRVHGGGEKLFF
v_gene: TRBV7-8
j_gene: TRBJ1-4

CDR3aa: CASRDRVPEKLFF
v_gene: TRBV19
j_gene: TRBJ1-4

CDR3aa: CASSYQSTGGTLDYTF
v_gene: TRBV6-6
j_gene: TRBJ1-2

CDR3aa: CASSLTSVERGYTF
v_gene: TRBV7-2
j_gene: TRBJ1-2